The 20 T cell receptor beta chains in this list originate from one sample, sequenced in a study of shared clonotypes between healthy human individuals. Measured with immunoSEQ multiplex PCR; TCRdb has only the in-frame clones, and not every one. The sample contains roughly 2.1 million clones, about 92% of which appear only once. Terminally differentiated effector memory CD45RA+ cells were excluded by CCR7 positive selection of CD45RO-negative cells. The sample comprised naive CD8+ T cells from PBMCs. These receptor sequences come from a man between 18 and 35 years old in good health. Some clones in this sample may be carry-over from other donors' samples.

The CDR3, as DNA: TGCGCCAGCAGCCATACTATAAAGGAACTGCAGTTCTTC. As protein: CASSHTIKELQFF. This chain links TRBV4-3 with TRBJ2-1; the D is unclear. V dropped 3 bases and J dropped 12 bases, with 15 bases sitting between them. Germline V gene data show CDR1 as LGHNA and CDR2 as YSLEER. The CDR3 totals 13 residues.

The chain couples TRBV7-9 to TRBJ2-5, with TRBD2 identical over 10 bases. CDR3 length: 18 residues. In germline, CDR1 is SEHNR, CDR2 FQNEAQ (reference sequence). V shed 6 bases and J 1 base; nucleotides not matched to a gene: 14. CDR3 nucleotide sequence: TGTGCCAGCAGGGGGGGCCAGCGGGAGGGCCAGCCCCAAGAGACCCAGTACTTC. Amino acid sequence: CASRGGQREGQPQETQYF.

About this clone: In the same sample, other DNA sequences code for this CDR3. The chain is built from TRBV6-5 and TRBJ2-7, with D tentatively TRBD2 (5 bases). Per the germline V gene, CDR1 is MNHEY and CDR2 is SVGAGI. With 0 bases removed from V and 0 bases from J, the gap between germline ends came to 6 bases. This CDR3 region has 14 residues. The CDR3 nucleotides are TGTGCCAGCAGTTACTCCGAGGGCTCCTACGAGCAGTACTTC. This gives the protein CASSYSEGSYEQYF.

The rearrangement uses TRBV10-3 and TRBJ1-1; D is possibly TRBD1 (5 bases). V was shortened by 0 bases and J by 8 bases, with 16 bases between the two germline ends. Per germline, CDR1 ENHRY and CDR2 SYGVKD. CDR3 length: 15 amino acids. The CDR3 coding sequence is TGTGCCATCAGTGAGTCGACCAAAGGGACGGTCGAAGCTTTCTTT. It is translated as CAISESTKGTVEAFF.

The rearrangement links TRBV14 to TRBJ1-2, with D hard to call. The length of the CDR3 is 15 residues. Trimming took 4 bases from V and 4 from J, leaving 16 bases between them. CDR1 is SGHDN and CDR2 is FVKESK in the germline V gene. Written as DNA, the CDR3 is TGTGCCAGCAGCCCTGGCCGGTCGGGTTCCTATGGCTACACCTTC. The encoded protein is CASSPGRSGSYGYTF.

The chain links TRBV6-6 to TRBJ2-3; TRBD2 matches at 10 bases. Unmatched junction bases numbered 9, after V lost 8 bases and J lost 4 bases. The germline gives CDR1 MNHNY, CDR2 SVGAGI (reference sequence). The CDR3 totals 15 residues. The CDR3: CASGTLAGNSDTQYF. The CDR3, as DNA: TGTGCCAGCGGTACACTAGCGGGGAACTCAGATACGCAGTATTTT.

The rearrangement uses TRBV11-2 and TRBJ2-7; TRBD1 agrees at 7 bases. The CDR3 is 16 amino acids. Germline-derived CDR1 and CDR2 are SGHAT and FQNNGV. The V segment lost 8 bases and the J segment 7 bases; nucleotides outside the gene matches: 20. CDR3 nucleotide sequence: TGTGCCAGCGACGACGCGTGGACAGGCCAAAACCCGGAGCAGTACTTC. Translation gives CASDDAWTGQNPEQYF.

This rearrangement joins TRBV9 to TRBJ1-1, with D maybe TRBD1 (6 bases). V was shortened by 4 bases and J by 6 bases, with 13 bases between the two germline ends. Germline lookup yields CDR1 SGDLS and CDR2 YYNGEE. The length of the CDR3 is 13 residues. The CDR3 coding sequence is TGTGCCAGCAGCCCTAGGGGGGGGGCTGAAGCTTTCTTT. Translation gives CASSPRGGAEAFF.

A remark on this clone: The same CDR3 can be traced to other DNA sequences in this sample. V is TRBV9 and J is TRBJ2-7, with D perhaps assigned TRBD1 or TRBD2 (5 bases each). The CDR3 extends over 13 amino acids. Looked up from germline, CDR1 is SGDLS and CDR2 is YYNGEE. Trimming pared 3 bases from V and 3 bases from J, leaving 10 bases between. CDR3 in amino acids: CASSAGTDYEQYF. CDR3 DNA sequence: TGTGCCAGCAGCGCCGGGACCGACTACGAGCAGTACTTC.

V and J are TRBV9 and TRBJ2-1; 12 bases match TRBD2. CDR3 size: 16 residues. Germline CDR1 is SGDLS and CDR2 is YYNGEE. V shed 4 bases, J shed 4 bases, and the junction held 6 bases outside the gene matches. The CDR3 loop reads CASSPWTSGTYNEQFF. In nucleotides, the CDR3 is TGTGCCAGCAGCCCCTGGACTAGCGGGACATACAATGAGCAGTTCTTC.

Turning to this clone: Different DNA sequences within this sample yield the same CDR3. The V and J genes are TRBV7-9 and TRBJ2-7; the D is unclear. The germline gives CDR1 SEHNR, CDR2 FQNEAQ (reference sequence). The CDR3 length is 13 residues. With 5 bases removed from V and 1 base from J, the gap between germline ends came to 9 bases. Written as DNA, the CDR3 is TGTGCCAGCAGCCTCACGGCGTCCTACGAGCAGTACTTC. Translation: CASSLTASYEQYF.

The V and J genes are TRBV27 and TRBJ2-1; a possible D gene is TRBD1 (6 bases). CDR1 MNHEY and CDR2 SMNVEV come from the germline V gene (reference sequence). Deletions cut 2 bases from V and 7 bases from J, with 12 bases between. CDR3 size: 14 residues. Here the CDR3 reads CASSLLGARNEQFF. The DNA of the CDR3 is TGTGCCAGCAGTTTACTGGGGGCGCGAAATGAGCAGTTCTTC.

The V and J genes are TRBV27 and TRBJ2-7; a weak D match, TRBD1 (6 bases). Trimming cost V 8 bases and J 6 bases, with 17 bases left between them. CDR1 is MNHEY and CDR2 is SMNVEV in the germline V gene (reference sequence). This CDR3 is 13 amino acids long. CDR3 nucleotides: TGTGCCAGCCGGGAAAGGGGGTCAGTCGAGCAGTACTTC. Residues: CASRERGSVEQYF.

The chain has TRBV27 and TRBJ2-1; TRBD2 aligns across 10 bases. This CDR3 contains 18 residues. Germline V gene sequence: CDR1 MNHEY, CDR2 SMNVEV (reference sequence). V lost 1 base and J lost 5; bases outside the gene matches: 11. CDR3 sequence reads: CASSLLSGGLAGDNEQFF. The CDR3 DNA reads TGTGCCAGCAGTTTATTGAGCGGTGGTCTAGCGGGAGACAATGAGCAGTTCTTC.

CDR3 in DNA: TGTGCCAGCAGTGAATCTCGTCGGGGGGAAAACACTGAAGCTTTCTTT. It is translated as CASSESRRGENTEAFF. This sequence joins TRBV2 and TRBJ1-1; perhaps TRBD1 as D (5 bases). The germline gives CDR1 SNHLY, CDR2 FYNNEI. The germline V and J ends were trimmed by 2 bases and 2 bases, with 15 bases remaining between them. The CDR3 covers 16 residues. Variable domain in full (rest from reference TRBV2 and TRBJ1-1): EPEVTQTPSHQVTQMGQEVILRCVPISNHLYFYWYRQILGQKVEFLVSFYNNEISEKSEIFDDQFSVERPDGSNFTLKIRSTKLEDSAMYFCASSESRRGENTEAFFGQGTRLTVV.

The CDR3 region has the DNA TGCAGCGTTGAAGATACGACGGAAGAGCAGTACTTC. Protein sequence: CSVEDTTEEQYF. The J gene is TRBJ2-7, the V gene TRBV29-1, with D uncertain. Trimming took off 0 bases at V and 7 bases at J, with 10 bases between the two ends. Per germline, CDR1 SQVTM and CDR2 ANQGSEA. There are 12 residues in the CDR3.

CDR3 protein: CASSLEQGPFGGYTF. The DNA of the CDR3 is TGTGCCAGCAGCTTGGAACAGGGGCCGTTTGGAGGCTACACCTTC. The chain combines TRBV7-9 with TRBJ1-2, with TRBD1 matching over 7 bases. The V and J ends lost 3 bases and 8 bases, in that order; junction bases with no gene match: 12. Germline values: CDR1 SEHNR, CDR2 FQNEAQ (reference sequence). This CDR3 contains 15 residues.

The chain employs TRBV6-5 and TRBJ1-1; TRBD1 agrees at 7 bases. The CDR3 totals 14 residues. Germline loops: CDR1 MNHEY, CDR2 SVGAGI. Trimming cost V 8 bases and J 10 bases; bases outside gene matches: 16. Written as DNA, the CDR3 is TGTGCCAGCTCCCAACACGGACAGGTTCCGAGAGCTTTCTTT. Amino acids: CASSQHGQVPRAFF.

CDR3 bases: TGTGCCAGCAGCTCATTCGGCAGGTACAATGAGCAGTTCTTC. Its protein product is CASSSFGRYNEQFF. The chain couples TRBV11-2 to TRBJ2-1, with D uncertain. V gave up 4 bases and J gave up 4 bases, with 11 bases separating them. The CDR3 runs to 14 residues. Germline CDR1 and CDR2: SGHAT and FQNNGV.

This clone was picked up one time. The chain joins TRBV5-6 to TRBJ1-5; perhaps TRBD1 as D (5 bases). The CDR3 consists of 14 residues. Trimming cost V 4 bases and J 5 bases, with 13 bases left between them. Germline V lookup: CDR1 SGHDT, CDR2 YYEEEE. The CDR3 DNA follows: TGTGCCAGCAGCCTAGGGCAGGGCCATCAGCCCCAGCATTTT. The encoded protein is CASSLGQGHQPQHF.